These 26 T cell receptor beta chains were all obtained from the same sample, sequenced in a study of blood T cells in healthy people across ages (dated by TCRdb to between 2015 and 2017). Library creation used 5' RACE. TCRdb records Illumina HiSeq 2500 as the sequencer. A second PCR of roughly 6 to 11 cycles was run with a J-beta primer mix and a sample-barcoded 5' primer. TCRdb handled the public reads itself, with Q25 trimming in fastp and clone calling in MiXCR, and kept productive beta chains. Rows with a matching CDR3 protein are joined into one entry that keeps the most common DNA and genes. The sample yields about 760,000 distinct CDR3 sequences; more than 50% were counted once. Of the sample, 25% to 30% is held by the ten largest clones. The sequenced material came from blood. These receptors all stem from a middle-aged man in good health.

This clonotype has only a few counts. The chain joins TRBV10-3 to TRBJ1-2; 11 bases are shared with TRBD1. V lost 9 bases, J lost 8 bases, and 17 bases stayed unmatched. The CDR3 has 16 residues. Germline values: CDR1 ENHRY, CDR2 SYGVKD. CDR3 nucleotides: TGTGCCATAACCGGACAGGGGGCCCTCGGGTCGGAGGGCTACACCTTC. Translation: CAITGQGALGSEGYTF.

The chain employs TRBV5-1 and TRBJ2-5; a weak D match, TRBD1 (5 bases). Germline V gene sequence: CDR1 SGHRS, CDR2 YFSETQ. Trimming pared 4 bases from V and 5 bases from J, leaving 15 bases between. The CDR3 sequence is 14 residues long. The CDR3 nucleotides are TGCGCCAGCAGCCTGGGGCAGTCCGGGGAGACCCAGTACTTC. Translating gives CASSLGQSGETQYF.

The V and J genes are TRBV28 and TRBJ1-2; 8 positions match TRBD1. This CDR3 has 16 residues. With 6 bases clipped from V and 2 bases from J, the junction kept 11 bases outside the gene matches. Germline values: CDR1 MDHEN, CDR2 SYDVKM. The CDR3 here is CASSTDRVRENYGYTF. CDR3 sequence (DNA): TGTGCCAGCAGCACGGACAGGGTCCGGGAAAACTATGGCTACACCTTC.

This clonotype came up a few times. The chain has TRBV11-2 and TRBJ2-5; D tentatively reads TRBD1 or TRBD2 (7 bases each). Trimming left V 3 bases short and J 4 bases short, with 18 bases between. Germline values: CDR1 SGHAT, CDR2 FQNNGV. The CDR3 contains 16 residues. The CDR3 DNA follows: TGTGCCAGCAGCTTTGGGGGGGGACAGCAGGGAGAGACCCAGTACTTC. Its protein is CASSFGGGQQGETQYF.

The V and J genes are TRBV12-3 or TRBV12-4 and TRBJ1-5; 8 bases align to TRBD1. The CDR3 loop spans 15 amino acids. Trimming removed 6 bases from V and 7 bases from J; junction bases left unmatched: 11. CDR3 in DNA: TGTGCCAGCAGCACGGACAGGGAGACTTGGCAGCCCCAGCATTTT. It encodes CASSTDRETWQPQHF.

The rearrangement joins TRBV10-3 to TRBJ1-2; 10 nucleotides agree with TRBD1. From germline, CDR1 is ENHRY and CDR2 SYGVKD. This CDR3 is 14 amino acids long. The trim removed 3 bases at V and 5 bases at J, leaving 3 bases unmatched. CDR3 coding DNA: TGTGCCATCAGTGAAGGGACAGGGGATTATGGCTACACCTTC. Its translation: CAISEGTGDYGYTF.

The chain is built from TRBV15 and TRBJ2-1; 8 nucleotides match TRBD2. The CDR3 is 18 residues long. After removal of 0 bases from V and 5 bases from J, the junction contained 12 bases not matched to a gene. Germline V CDR1 and CDR2: LNHNV, YYDKDF (reference sequence). The CDR3 spells CATSRDFQSIAGHNEQFF. CDR3 DNA sequence: TGTGCCACCAGCAGAGATTTTCAAAGTATAGCGGGGCACAATGAGCAGTTCTTC.

The chain couples TRBV3-1 to TRBJ2-1, with TRBD2 identical over 7 bases. The CDR3 contains 16 residues. Germline V CDR1 and CDR2: LGHDT, YNNKEL (reference sequence). The V segment lost 1 base and the J segment 8 bases; nucleotides outside the gene matches: 11. DNA for the CDR3: TGTGCCAGCAGCCAAGTTTTCGGGGGGTTAACAGATGAGCAGTTCTTC. Its protein is CASSQVFGGLTDEQFF.

A few counts support this clonotype. CDR3 protein: CASSSTGTSSEQYF. The CDR3, as DNA: TGTGCCAGCAGCTCGACCGGGACTAGCAGCGAGCAGTACTTC. The chain uses TRBV11-2 and TRBJ2-4, with 9 nucleotides matching TRBD2. The J call may be incorrect, as the DNA end agrees better with TRBJ2-7. The CDR3 consists of 14 residues. CDR1 and CDR2 from the germline V gene are SGHAT and FQNNGV.

The chain combines TRBV5-6 with TRBJ2-7, with a possible D match to TRBD2 (5 bases). The J call may be in error: the DNA end matches TRBJ2-1 better. Germline loops: CDR1 SGHDT, CDR2 YYEEEE. The CDR3 runs to 14 residues. The CDR3 spells CASSLVRVEGEQFF. DNA of the CDR3: TGTGCCAGCAGCTTGGTACGGGTCGAGGGTGAGCAGTTCTTC.

Note on this clonotype: Sequence at one end of the junction differs from germline and may be a read error. The gene calls are TRBV15 and TRBJ2-5, with D uncertain. The CDR3 has 13 amino acids. Germline-derived CDR1 and CDR2 are LNHNV and YYDKDF (reference sequence). In DNA form, the CDR3 reads TGTGCCACCGCGGATCAAAAAGTGGAGACCCAGTACTTT. Protein: CATADQKVETQYF. The full variable domain, completed using reference TRBV15 and TRBJ2-5, is DAMVIQNPRYQVTQFGKPVTLSCSQTLNHNVMYWYQQKSSQAPKLLFHYYDKDFNNEADTPDNFQSRRPNTSFCFLDIRSPGLGDTAMYLCATADQKVETQYFGPGTRLLVL.

V and J are TRBV7-2 and TRBJ2-5; 7 bases fit TRBD2. Per the germline V gene, CDR1 is SGHTA and CDR2 is FQGNSA. Trimming removed 2 bases from V and 3 bases from J; junction bases left unmatched: 15. There are 18 residues in the CDR3. DNA for the CDR3: TGTGCCAGCAGCTTACTTCTAGCGGTCCCACCAGTGGAAGAGACCCAGTACTTC. Residues: CASSLLLAVPPVEETQYF.

The chain combines TRBV6-1 with TRBJ2-7; TRBD2 might be the D (5 bases). This CDR3 is built from 12 residues. CDR1 and CDR2 (germline): MNHNS, SASEGT. V shed 9 bases and J shed 7 bases, with 16 bases lying between them. The CDR3 DNA is TGTGCCAGTGGAGCGGCCTACAATGAGCAGTACTTC. It yields the protein CASGAAYNEQYF.

The chain has TRBV20-1 and TRBJ2-3; maybe TRBD2 (5 bases). The CDR3 runs to 15 residues. Trimming stripped 3 bases from V and 1 base from J, with 14 bases between. The germline CDR1 and CDR2 sequences are DFQATT and SNEGSKA (reference sequence). In nucleotides, the CDR3 is TGCAGTGCTAGCCTGGCGGGTGGAGGCACAGATACGCAGTATTTT. It codes for CSASLAGGGTDTQYF.

This rearrangement joins TRBV20-1 to TRBJ2-5; possibly TRBD1 for D (5 bases). The CDR3 runs to 12 residues. Between the trimmed V and J ends, which lost 5 bases and 2 bases, there was a span of 9 bases. CDR1 DFQATT and CDR2 SNEGSKA come from the germline V gene (reference sequence). As DNA, the CDR3 is TGCAGTGCTGGGGCAGTACAAGAGACCCAGTACTTC. Protein: CSAGAVQETQYF.

This sequence joins TRBV6-2 or TRBV6-3 and TRBJ2-1; no clear D gene. This CDR3 is 12 amino acids long. With 8 bases removed from V and 5 bases from J, the gap between germline ends came to 10 bases. From germline, CDR1 is MNHEY and CDR2 SVGEGT. CDR3 coding DNA: TGTGCCAGCCGGACCGATGACAATGAGCAGTTCTTC. Its protein product is CASRTDDNEQFF.

The chain links TRBV4-3 to TRBJ2-7; possibly TRBD2 for D (6 bases). CDR3 length equals 14 residues. V was trimmed by 3 bases and J by 2 bases, leaving 11 bases between them. Germline V lookup: CDR1 LGHNA, CDR2 YSLEER. CDR3 protein: CASSHRTTAYEQYF. The CDR3 DNA is TGCGCCAGCAGCCACAGGACTACCGCCTACGAGCAGTACTTC.

The chain uses TRBV21-1 and TRBJ2-7; no check of the table's D call, TRBD2, against the DNA was made. TRBV21-1 is a pseudogene. This CDR3 has 19 residues. The CDR3 DNA reads as TGTGCCAGCAGCAAATGGATAAATCCAACTAGCGGGACGTTCTACGAGCAGTACTTC. It specifies CASSKWINPTSGTFYEQYF.

The V call is TRBV4-1, the J call TRBJ2-1; TRBD2 matches 8 bases. This CDR3 comprises 15 residues. Germline assignment: CDR1 MGHRA and CDR2 YSYEKL. Trimming removed 0 bases from V and 10 bases from J; junction bases left unmatched: 8. CDR3 loop: CASSQDPIAGREQFF. The CDR3 DNA follows: TGCGCCAGCAGCCAAGATCCGATAGCGGGACGGGAGCAGTTCTTC.

In this sample, this clonotype turned up a few times. The chain employs TRBV7-9 and TRBJ2-3; the D is unclear. Deletions cut 2 bases from V and 2 bases from J, with 11 bases between. CDR1 is SEHNR and CDR2 is FQNEAQ in the germline V gene (reference sequence). The CDR3 extends over 15 amino acids. For the CDR3, the DNA is TGTGCCAGCAGCTTACAAGGGCCCTACACAGATACGCAGTATTTT. Its protein product is CASSLQGPYTDTQYF.

This clonotype was detected a few times. Written as DNA, the CDR3 is TGTGCCAGCAGCTTAAGTACAGACGAACAAGAGACCCAGTACTTC. The encoded protein is CASSLSTDEQETQYF. The V call is TRBV7-7, the J call TRBJ2-5; the D is unclear. Germline lookup yields CDR1 SSHAT and CDR2 FNYEAQ (reference sequence). V lost 2 bases and J lost 2, with 12 bases in between. The CDR3 has 15 residues.

The J gene is TRBJ1-1, the V gene TRBV18, with 9 bases identical to TRBD1. CDR1 and CDR2 (germline): KGHSH, LQKENI. The length of the CDR3 is 16 residues. V shed 2 bases and J 3 bases; nucleotides not matched to a gene: 7. The CDR3 protein is CASSPALTGGHTEAFF. The DNA for the CDR3 is TGTGCCAGCTCACCAGCCCTTACAGGGGGCCACACTGAAGCTTTCTTT.

This clonotype was seen a handful of times. V gene TRBV27 combines with J gene TRBJ2-4, with D uncertain. CDR3 length: 15 amino acids. V lost 4 bases and J lost 1, with 11 bases in between. The germline gives CDR1 MNHEY, CDR2 SMNVEV (reference sequence). CDR3 sequence (DNA): TGTGCCAGCAGTTCCGGATCTGGTGCCAAAAACATTCAGTACTTC. It specifies CASSSGSGAKNIQYF.

This chain uses TRBV7-2 with TRBJ1-4; D is possibly TRBD1 (5 bases). Germline lookup yields CDR1 SGHTA and CDR2 FQGNSA. The CDR3 is made up of 19 amino acids. Trimming left V 5 bases short and J 1 base short, with 23 bases between. The CDR3 sequence is CASSPRGSGGRGTNEKLFF. The DNA for the CDR3 is TGTGCCAGCAGCCCAAGGGGTTCGGGGGGAAGGGGAACTAATGAAAAACTGTTTTTT.

The chain links TRBV20-1 to TRBJ2-1; TRBD1 agrees at 7 bases. The CDR3 runs to 13 residues. Unmatched junction bases numbered 5, after V lost 6 bases and J lost 3 bases. CDR1 is DFQATT and CDR2 is SNEGSKA in the germline V gene (reference sequence). The CDR3 sequence: CSASQGDYNEQFF. The CDR3 DNA is TGCAGTGCGAGCCAGGGGGACTACAATGAGCAGTTCTTC.

V usage is TRBV20-1 and J usage is TRBJ2-5; TRBD1 agrees at 12 bases. The tail of the sequence fits TRBJ2-7 better, so the J call may be wrong. Germline V gives CDR1 DFQATT, CDR2 SNEGSKA (reference sequence). The CDR3 runs to 18 residues. CDR3 in amino acids: CSARESTYTGTGGAEQYF. The CDR3 region has the DNA TGCAGTGCTAGAGAATCGACGTACACTGGGACAGGGGGCGCCGAGCAGTACTTC.